The 19 T cell receptor beta chains listed next were all sequenced from one sample in a study of CD8+ T cells in alopecia areata. The treatment was: oral pan-JAK inhibitor, 5-10 mg twice daily. Isolated RNA was reverse transcribed into cDNA used as the sequencing template. Produced via immunoSEQ multiplex PCR; TCRdb's table is partial and in-frame only. The top ten hold around 1.2% of the sample, which has hundreds of thousands of clones, more than 55% seen once. The starting material was CD4+ T cells sorted from blood, obtained between weeks 44 and 45, from a patient treated with tofacitinib. The receptors were sampled from a human donor with alopecia areata.

At least ten counts were recorded for this clone. V and J are TRBV7-2 and TRBJ2-2; TRBD1 matches at 7 bases. The germline V gene encodes CDR1 SGHTA and CDR2 FQGNSA. The junction had 5 bases not matched to a gene; V was cut back by 4 bases and J by 3 bases. The CDR3 spans 15 residues. This chain's CDR3 is CASSSDRVDTGELFF. For the CDR3, the DNA is TGTGCCAGCAGCTCCGACAGGGTGGACACCGGGGAGCTGTTTTTT.

This sequence joins TRBV4-1 and TRBJ1-4; 9 bases map to TRBD1. This CDR3 is 17 amino acids long. Germline V CDR1 and CDR2: MGHRA, YSYEKL. V lost 1 base to trimming and J lost 5 bases; unmatched junction nucleotides: 8. CDR3 DNA: TGCGCCAGCAGCCAAGTCCTTAAGACAGGGGGGAATGAAAAACTGTTTTTT. It yields the protein CASSQVLKTGGNEKLFF.

This clone was detected many times. The chain recombines TRBV5-1 with TRBJ1-3; TRBD1 might be the D (6 bases). With 1 base removed from V and 3 bases from J, the gap between germline ends came to 11 bases. Germline V CDR1 and CDR2: SGHRS, YFSETQ. This CDR3 spans 15 amino acids. Written as DNA, the CDR3 is TGCGCCAGCAGCTTGACAGGGAGCATTGGAAACACCATATATTTT. Encoded protein: CASSLTGSIGNTIYF.

Of note for this clone: At the DNA level, this CDR3 is encoded by other sequences in the same sample as well. This chain uses TRBV29-1 with TRBJ1-1; D is unclear. CDR1 is SQVTM, CDR2 ANQGSEA, per germline. The CDR3 is 13 amino acids. V lost 6 bases, J lost 0 bases, and 11 bases lay in between. CDR3 amino acids: CSVERRMNTEAFF. The CDR3 DNA sequence: TGCAGCGTGGAACGACGGATGAACACTGAAGCTTTCTTT.

The CDR3 sequence is CAISVGQEEQYF. Here the CDR3 DNA reads TGTGCCATCAGTGTTGGACAAGAGGAGCAGTACTTC. This chain connects TRBV10-3 to TRBJ2-7, with D possibly TRBD1 on 5 matching bases. Germline V gene data show CDR1 as ENHRY and CDR2 as SYGVKD. The CDR3 is 12 amino acids. The V end was cut by 4 bases, the J end by 7 bases, with 11 bases between.

CDR3 sequence: CATSTGSGGEKLFF. As DNA, the CDR3 is TGTGCCACCAGCACGGGGTCAGGGGGGGAAAAACTGTTTTTT. The V and J genes are TRBV15 and TRBJ1-4, with 7 bases aligning to TRBD1. The CDR3 spans 14 residues. The V segment lost 4 bases and the J segment 8 bases; nucleotides outside the gene matches: 7. The germline V gene has CDR1 LNHNV and CDR2 YYDKDF (reference sequence). Using reference TRBV15 and TRBJ1-4 for the parts outside the CDR3, the full variable domain is DAMVIQNPRYQVTQFGKPVTLSCSQTLNHNVMYWYQQKSSQAPKLLFHYYDKDFNNEADTPDNFQSRRPNTSFCFLDIRSPGLGDTAMYLCATSTGSGGEKLFFGSGTQLSVL.

The chain employs TRBV2 and TRBJ1-5, with D possibly TRBD1 on 5 matching bases. Per the germline V gene, CDR1 is SNHLY and CDR2 is FYNNEI. CDR3 length: 14 amino acids. The V end lost 3 bases, the J end lost 7 bases, and 13 bases lay between the germline ends. The CDR3 region has the DNA TGTGCCAGCAGTGAGTCCCACCAGGGACAGCCCCAGCATTTT. It encodes CASSESHQGQPQHF.

V gene TRBV29-1 combines with J gene TRBJ2-3; D may be TRBD1 or TRBD2 (6 bases each). The CDR3 covers 13 residues. The germline gives CDR1 SQVTM, CDR2 ANQGSEA. V gave up 7 bases and J gave up 8 bases, with 19 bases separating them. The CDR3 nucleotides are TGCAGCGCCGGAGGGGGACAAACGGGTACGCAGTATTTT. This codes for CSAGGGQTGTQYF.

V usage is TRBV2 and J usage is TRBJ2-2, with TRBD2 identical over 7 bases. The CDR3 contains 15 residues. After removal of 6 bases from V and 7 bases from J, the junction contained 11 bases not matched to a gene. Looked up from germline, CDR1 is SNHLY and CDR2 is FYNNEI. The chain's CDR3 is CASRPSGVLIGELFF. The CDR3 DNA is TGTGCCAGCAGACCCAGCGGGGTTTTAATCGGGGAGCTGTTTTTT.

CDR3 sequence (DNA): TGCGCCAGCAGTGACACTCTAGGGACAGATACGCAGTATTTT. This translates into CASSDTLGTDTQYF. V is TRBV10-2 and J is TRBJ2-3; D is undetermined. The germline V and J ends were trimmed by 3 bases and 3 bases, with 10 bases remaining between them. Germline CDR1 is WSHSY and CDR2 is SAAADI. This CDR3 contains 14 residues.

The table lists this clone with a few counts. This chain links TRBV30 with TRBJ1-1, with no clear D. Looked up from germline, CDR1 is GTSNPN and CDR2 is SVGIG (reference sequence). The CDR3 is 12 amino acids. V lost 2 bases and J 5 bases, leaving 9 bases between the germline ends. The DNA of the CDR3 is TGTGCCTGGAGTCCCCAACCTACTGAAGCTTTCTTT. This codes for CAWSPQPTEAFF.

The chain links TRBV30 to TRBJ1-1; 8 bases map to TRBD1. V shed 0 bases and J 11 bases; nucleotides not matched to a gene: 8. The CDR3 covers 13 residues. In germline, CDR1 is GTSNPN, CDR2 SVGIG (reference sequence). For the CDR3, the DNA is TGTGCCTGGAGTGTTCAGGGGGCAATAACGGCTTTCTTT. Residues: CAWSVQGAITAFF.

In its sample, this clone was seen a few times. This rearrangement joins TRBV6-5 to TRBJ1-6, with D unresolved. There are 15 residues in the CDR3. The V end lost 6 bases, the J end lost 1 base, and 10 bases lay between the germline ends. Germline V CDR1 and CDR2: MNHEY, SVGAGI. The CDR3 is CASSLEGSYNSPLHF. The CDR3 coding sequence is TGTGCCAGCAGCCTAGAGGGATCCTATAATTCACCCCTCCACTTT.

This clone was observed a few times. The V gene is TRBV6-5, the J gene TRBJ2-1; a possible D gene is TRBD1 (6 bases). The CDR3 runs 16 residues. V dropped 2 bases and J dropped 6 bases, with 17 bases sitting between them. Germline CDR1 and CDR2: MNHEY and SVGAGI. The CDR3 DNA reads as TGTGCCAGCAGTTACCAGTTTCTGGGGGCGGTCAATGAGCAGTTCTTC. Its protein is CASSYQFLGAVNEQFF.

This clone appeared many times. The chain is built from TRBV29-1 and TRBJ2-5; TRBD1 matches at 7 bases. Looked up from germline, CDR1 is SQVTM and CDR2 is ANQGSEA. V gave up 4 bases and J gave up 4 bases; unmatched junction bases: 9. The CDR3 runs to 14 residues. The DNA for the CDR3 is TGCAGCGTTGCGACTACAGGGGTAGGAGAGACCCAGTACTTC. Its translation: CSVATTGVGETQYF.

In this sample, this clone turned up many times. The chain joins TRBV14 to TRBJ2-1, with TRBD1 matching over 7 bases. V lost 1 base, J lost 7 bases, and 10 bases stayed unmatched. The CDR3 has 16 amino acids. The germline V gene has CDR1 SGHDN and CDR2 FVKESK. This CDR3 reads CASSQATGASRNEQFF. CDR3 DNA sequence: TGTGCCAGCAGCCAAGCTACAGGGGCTTCGCGAAATGAGCAGTTCTTC.

J is TRBJ1-2 and V is TRBV25-1; D is unclear. Per the germline V gene, CDR1 is MGHDK and CDR2 is SYGVNS. Trimming shortened V by 5 bases and J by 7 bases, and 17 bases separated the two germline ends. The CDR3 contains 14 residues. CDR3 in DNA: TGTGCCAGCAGTTTTGGGTCGGACCGAGTTGGCTACACCTTC. Translated, it gives CASSFGSDRVGYTF.

The gene calls are TRBV11-3 and TRBJ2-1, with TRBD2 matching 10 bases. This CDR3 is built from 15 residues. CDR1 and CDR2 (germline): SGHNT, YENEEA. V gave up 1 base and J gave up 6 bases; unmatched junction bases: 3. In DNA form, the CDR3 reads TGTGCCAGCAGCTTAGGTCTAGCGGGGGCCAATGAGCAGTTCTTC. Amino acids: CASSLGLAGANEQFF.

This clone was picked up a small number of times. The chain has TRBV29-1 and TRBJ2-2; 10 nucleotides match TRBD2. Trimming cost V 4 bases and J 7 bases; bases outside gene matches: 9. Per germline, CDR1 SQVTM and CDR2 ANQGSEA. There are 15 residues in the CDR3. DNA for the CDR3: TGCAGCGTTGTCCCTAGCGGGGGACTCGGCGGGGAGCTGTTTTTT. The encoded protein is CSVVPSGGLGGELFF.